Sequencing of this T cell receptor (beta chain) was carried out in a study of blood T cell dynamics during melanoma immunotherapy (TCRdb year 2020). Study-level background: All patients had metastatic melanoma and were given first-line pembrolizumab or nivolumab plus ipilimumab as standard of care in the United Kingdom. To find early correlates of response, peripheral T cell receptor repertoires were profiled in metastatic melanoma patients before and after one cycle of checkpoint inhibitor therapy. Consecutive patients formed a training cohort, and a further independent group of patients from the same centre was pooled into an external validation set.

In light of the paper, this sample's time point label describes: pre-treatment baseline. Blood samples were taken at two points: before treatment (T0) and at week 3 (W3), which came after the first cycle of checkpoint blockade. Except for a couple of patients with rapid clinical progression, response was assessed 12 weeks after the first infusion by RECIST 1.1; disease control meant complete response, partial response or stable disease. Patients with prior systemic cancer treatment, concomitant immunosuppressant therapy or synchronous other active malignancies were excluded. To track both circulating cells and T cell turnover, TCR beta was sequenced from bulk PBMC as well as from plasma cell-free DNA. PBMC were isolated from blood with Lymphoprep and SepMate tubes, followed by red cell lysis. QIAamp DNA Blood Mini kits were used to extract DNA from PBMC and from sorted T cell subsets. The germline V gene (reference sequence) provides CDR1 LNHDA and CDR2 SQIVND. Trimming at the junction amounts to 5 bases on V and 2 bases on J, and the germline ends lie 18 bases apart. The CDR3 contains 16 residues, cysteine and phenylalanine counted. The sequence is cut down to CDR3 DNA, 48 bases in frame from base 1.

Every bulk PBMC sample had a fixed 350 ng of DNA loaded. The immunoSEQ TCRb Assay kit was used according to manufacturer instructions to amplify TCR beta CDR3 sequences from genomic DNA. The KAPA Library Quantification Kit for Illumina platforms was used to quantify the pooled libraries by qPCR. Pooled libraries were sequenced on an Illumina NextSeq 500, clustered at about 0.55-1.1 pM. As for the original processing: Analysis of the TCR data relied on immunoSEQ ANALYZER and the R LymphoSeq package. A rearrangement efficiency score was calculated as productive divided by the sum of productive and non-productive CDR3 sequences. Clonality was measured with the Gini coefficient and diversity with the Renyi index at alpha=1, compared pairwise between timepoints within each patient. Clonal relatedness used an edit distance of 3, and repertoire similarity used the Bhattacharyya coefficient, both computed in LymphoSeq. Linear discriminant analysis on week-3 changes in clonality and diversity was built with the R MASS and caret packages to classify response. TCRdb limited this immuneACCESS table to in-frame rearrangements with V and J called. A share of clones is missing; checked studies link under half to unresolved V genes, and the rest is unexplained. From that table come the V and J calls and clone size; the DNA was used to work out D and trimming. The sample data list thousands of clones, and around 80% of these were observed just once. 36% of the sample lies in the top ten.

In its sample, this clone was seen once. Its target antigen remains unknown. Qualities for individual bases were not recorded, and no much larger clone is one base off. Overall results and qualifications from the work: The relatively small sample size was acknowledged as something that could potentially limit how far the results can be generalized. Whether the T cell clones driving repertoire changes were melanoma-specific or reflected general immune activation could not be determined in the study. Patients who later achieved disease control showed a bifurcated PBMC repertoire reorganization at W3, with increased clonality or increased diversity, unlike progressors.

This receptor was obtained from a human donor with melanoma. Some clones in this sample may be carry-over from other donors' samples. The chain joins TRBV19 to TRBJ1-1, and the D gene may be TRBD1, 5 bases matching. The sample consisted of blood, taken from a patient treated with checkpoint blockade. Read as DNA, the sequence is TGTGCCAGTAGTTCCGGGGCCTTACGAGGCAACACTGAAGCTTTCTTT. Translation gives CASSSGALRGNTEAFF. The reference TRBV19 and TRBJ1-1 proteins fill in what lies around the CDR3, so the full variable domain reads DGGITQSPKYLFRKEGQNVTLSCEQNLNHDAMYWYRQDPGQGLRLIYYSQIVNDFQKGDIAEGYSVSREKKESFPLTVTSAQKNPTAFYLCASSSGALRGNTEAFFGQGTRLTVV.